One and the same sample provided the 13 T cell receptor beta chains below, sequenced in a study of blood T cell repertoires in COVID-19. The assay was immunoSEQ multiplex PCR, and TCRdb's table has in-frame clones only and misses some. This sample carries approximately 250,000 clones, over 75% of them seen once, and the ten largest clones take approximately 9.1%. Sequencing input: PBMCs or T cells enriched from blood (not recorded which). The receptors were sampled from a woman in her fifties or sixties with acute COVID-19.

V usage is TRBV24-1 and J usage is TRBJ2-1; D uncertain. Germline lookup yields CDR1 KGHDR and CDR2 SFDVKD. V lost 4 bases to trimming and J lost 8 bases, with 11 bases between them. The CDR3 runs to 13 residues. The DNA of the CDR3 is TGTGCCACCAGTGACGGTCCCTCCGATGAGCAGTTCTTC. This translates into CATSDGPSDEQFF.

The CDR3 reads CATSGGTEAFF. The CDR3 coding sequence is TGTGCCACCAGTGGAGGCACTGAAGCTTTCTTT. This sequence joins TRBV24-1 and TRBJ1-1; no definite D call. From germline, CDR1 is KGHDR and CDR2 SFDVKD. CDR3 size: 11 residues. Trimming removed 5 bases from V and 4 bases from J, with 4 bases in between.

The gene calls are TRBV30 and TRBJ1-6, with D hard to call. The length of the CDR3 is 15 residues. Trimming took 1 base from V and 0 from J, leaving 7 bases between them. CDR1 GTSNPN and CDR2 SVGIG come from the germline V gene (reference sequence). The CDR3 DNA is TGTGCCTGGAGTGCCATTAGCTCCTATAATTCACCCCTCCACTTT. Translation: CAWSAISSYNSPLHF.

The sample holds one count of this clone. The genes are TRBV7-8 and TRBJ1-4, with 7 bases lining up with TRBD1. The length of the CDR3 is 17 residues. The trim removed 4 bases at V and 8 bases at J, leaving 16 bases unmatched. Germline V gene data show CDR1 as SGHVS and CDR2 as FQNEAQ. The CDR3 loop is CASSSRGRGSIDEKLFF. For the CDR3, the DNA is TGTGCCAGCAGCTCGAGGGGGCGCGGGTCCATTGACGAAAAACTGTTTTTT.

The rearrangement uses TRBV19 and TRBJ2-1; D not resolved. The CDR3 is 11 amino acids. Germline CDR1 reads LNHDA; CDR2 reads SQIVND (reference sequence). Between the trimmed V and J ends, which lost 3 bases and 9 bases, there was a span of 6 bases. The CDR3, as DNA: TGTGCCAGTAGTATCCAGCGTGAGCAGTTCTTC. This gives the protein CASSIQREQFF.

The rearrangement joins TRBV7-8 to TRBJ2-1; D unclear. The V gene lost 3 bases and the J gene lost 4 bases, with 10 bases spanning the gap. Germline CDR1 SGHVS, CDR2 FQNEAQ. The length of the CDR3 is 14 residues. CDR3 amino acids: CASSFSGRYNEQFF. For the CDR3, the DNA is TGTGCCAGCAGCTTCAGTGGGCGTTACAATGAGCAGTTCTTC.

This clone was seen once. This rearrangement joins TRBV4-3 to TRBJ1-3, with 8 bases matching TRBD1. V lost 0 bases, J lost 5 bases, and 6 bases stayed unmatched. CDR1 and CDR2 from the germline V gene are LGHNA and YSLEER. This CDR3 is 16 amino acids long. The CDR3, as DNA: TGCGCCAGCAGCCAAGAAGCAGGGGGCTTAAGAAACACCATATATTTT. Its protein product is CASSQEAGGLRNTIYF.

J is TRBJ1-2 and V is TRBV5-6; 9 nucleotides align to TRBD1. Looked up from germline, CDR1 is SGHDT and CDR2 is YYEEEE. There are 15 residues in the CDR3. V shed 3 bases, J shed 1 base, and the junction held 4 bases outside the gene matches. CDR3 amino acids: CASSSWTGVNYGYTF. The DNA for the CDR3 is TGTGCCAGCAGCTCGTGGACAGGGGTTAACTATGGCTACACCTTC.

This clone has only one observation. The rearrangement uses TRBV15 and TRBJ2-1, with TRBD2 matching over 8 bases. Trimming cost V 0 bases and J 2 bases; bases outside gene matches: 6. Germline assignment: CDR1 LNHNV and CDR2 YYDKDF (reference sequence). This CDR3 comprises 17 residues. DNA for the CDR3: TGTGCCACCAGCAGAGACTGGCGCGGGGGGACCTACAATGAGCAGTTCTTC. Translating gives CATSRDWRGGTYNEQFF. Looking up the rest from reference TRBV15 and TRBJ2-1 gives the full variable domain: DAMVIQNPRYQVTQFGKPVTLSCSQTLNHNVMYWYQQKSSQAPKLLFHYYDKDFNNEADTPDNFQSRRPNTSFCFLDIRSPGLGDTAMYLCATSRDWRGGTYNEQFFGPGTRLTVL.

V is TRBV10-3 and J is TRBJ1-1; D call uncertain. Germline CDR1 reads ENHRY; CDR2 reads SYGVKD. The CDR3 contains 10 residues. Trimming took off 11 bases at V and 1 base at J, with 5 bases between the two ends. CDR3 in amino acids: CAAGNTEAFF. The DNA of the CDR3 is TGTGCCGCCGGGAACACTGAAGCTTTCTTT.

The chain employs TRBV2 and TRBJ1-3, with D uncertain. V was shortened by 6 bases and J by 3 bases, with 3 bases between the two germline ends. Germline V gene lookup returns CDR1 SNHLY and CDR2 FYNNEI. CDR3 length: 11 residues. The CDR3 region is CASSGGNTIYF. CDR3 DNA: TGTGCCAGCAGCGGTGGAAACACCATATATTTT. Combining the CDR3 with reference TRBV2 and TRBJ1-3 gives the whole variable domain EPEVTQTPSHQVTQMGQEVILRCVPISNHLYFYWYRQILGQKVEFLVSFYNNEISEKSEIFDDQFSVERPDGSNFTLKIRSTKLEDSAMYFCASSGGNTIYFGEGSWLTVV.

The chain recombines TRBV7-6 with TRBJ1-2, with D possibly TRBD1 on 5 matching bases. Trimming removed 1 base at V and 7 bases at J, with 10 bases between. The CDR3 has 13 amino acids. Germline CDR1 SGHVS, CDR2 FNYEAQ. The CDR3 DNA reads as TGTGCCAGCAGCTTAGATGGGGCGGCTGGCTACACCTTC. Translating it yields CASSLDGAAGYTF. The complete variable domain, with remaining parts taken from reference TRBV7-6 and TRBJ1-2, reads GAGVSQSPRYKVTKRGQDVALRCDPISGHVSLYWYRQALGQGPEFLTYFNYEAQQDKSGLPNDRFSAERPEGSISTLTIQRTEQRDSAMYRCASSLDGAAGYTFGSGTRLTVV.

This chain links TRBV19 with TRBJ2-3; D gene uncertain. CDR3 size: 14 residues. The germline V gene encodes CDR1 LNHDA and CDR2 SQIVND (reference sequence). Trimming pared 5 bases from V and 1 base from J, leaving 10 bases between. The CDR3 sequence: CASSGQRGTDTQYF. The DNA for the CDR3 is TGTGCCAGTAGTGGCCAGCGAGGCACAGATACGCAGTATTTT.